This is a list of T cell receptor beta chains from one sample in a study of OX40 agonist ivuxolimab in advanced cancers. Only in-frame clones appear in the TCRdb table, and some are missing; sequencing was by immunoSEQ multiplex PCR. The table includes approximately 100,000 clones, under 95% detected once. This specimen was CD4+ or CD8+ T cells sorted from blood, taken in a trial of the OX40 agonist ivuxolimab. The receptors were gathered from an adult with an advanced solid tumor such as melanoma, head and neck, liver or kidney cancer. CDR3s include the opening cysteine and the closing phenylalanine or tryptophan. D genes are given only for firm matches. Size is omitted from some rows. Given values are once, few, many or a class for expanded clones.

TGTGCCAGCAGCTTGCCCGGGGAGCTGTTTTTT | CASSLPGELFF | TRBV11-3 | . | 11 | . | TRBJ2-2
TGTGCCAGCAGCCCAACGGCGGGGGCGGGTTATACGCAGTATTTT | CASSPTAGAGYTQYF | TRBV7-3 | . | 15 | . | TRBJ2-3
TGTGCCAGCTCAGGGTTCAGTACCCGCGAGCAGTACTTC | CASSGFSTREQYF | TRBV6-6 | . | 13 | . | TRBJ2-7
TGTGCCAGCAGCTTAGGCCAGGGTGACGGCTACACCTTC | CASSLGQGDGYTF | TRBV7-6 | . | 13 | . | TRBJ1-2
TGTGCCAGCAGCCTACTGATGACAGGAGGAGCTTTCTTT | CASSLLMTGGAFF | TRBV14 | . | 13 | . | TRBJ1-1
TGCGCCAGCAGCCAAGTTCTCCTTGCTAGGACCGATACGAACACCGGGGAGCTGTTTTTT | CASSQVLLARTDTNTGELFF | TRBV4-1 | . | 20 | . | TRBJ2-2
TGTGCCAGCTCACGTGGAGGTGATCAGCCCCAGCATTTT | CASSRGGDQPQHF | TRBV18 | . | 13 | few | TRBJ1-5
TGTGCCAACCCACTGGACAGGCCCGATGAGCAGTTCTTC | CANPLDRPDEQFF | TRBV6-4 | TRBD1 | 13 | . | TRBJ2-1
TGTGCTAGTGGTTGGGGGTATACCTACAATGAGCAGTTCTTC | CASGWGYTYNEQFF | TRBV12-5 | . | 14 | . | TRBJ2-1
TGTGCCAGCATGCGGGACCCATCGATCGGGGAGCTGTTTTTT | CASMRDPSIGELFF | TRBV27 | . | 14 | . | TRBJ2-2
TGTGCCACCCGTTGGAGGGGAGGGAAGTATGGCTACACCTTC | CATRWRGGKYGYTF | TRBV28 | . | 14 | once | TRBJ1-2
TGTGCCAGCAGTGAGATGGCGGCTTCGGGGAAACTGTTTTTT | CASSEMAASGKLFF | TRBV6-4 | . | 14 | . | TRBJ1-4
TGTGCCAGCAGCTTCATACACGAGCAGTACTTC | CASSFIHEQYF | TRBV7-9 | . | 11 | . | TRBJ2-7
TGTGCCAGTAGTAATTCCTGGGACACTGAAGCTTTCTTT | CASSNSWDTEAFF | TRBV19 | . | 13 | . | TRBJ1-1
TGTGCCAGCAGCCAAGAACGGGGCCGATTCGACACTGAAGCTTTCTTT | CASSQERGRFDTEAFF | TRBV5-4 | . | 16 | . | TRBJ1-1
TGCGCCAGCAGCTTGTCCTCCTTGGTATCGAACACCGGGGAGCTGTTTTTT | CASSLSSLVSNTGELFF | TRBV5-1 | . | 17 | . | TRBJ2-2
TGTGCCAGCAGCCAGGACAGATCTATGGGCTACACCTTC | CASSQDRSMGYTF | TRBV6-6 | . | 13 | . | TRBJ1-2
TGTGCCAGCAGTACGGACAGGGCAGTGAACACTGAAGCTTTCTTT | CASSTDRAVNTEAFF | TRBV6-1 | TRBD1 | 15 | . | TRBJ1-1
TGTGCCAGCAGCTTGGTATCCACAGATACGCAGTATTTT | CASSLVSTDTQYF | TRBV5-8 | . | 13 | once | TRBJ2-3
TGTGCCAGTAGTCTGGACAGGGAAACTGAAGCTTTCTTT | CASSLDRETEAFF | TRBV19 | TRBD1 | 13 | . | TRBJ1-1
TGTGCCAGCAGCCAAGCTCCGGGCCCCGGACATGGCTACACCTTC | CASSQAPGPGHGYTF | TRBV5-8 | . | 15 | . | TRBJ1-2
TGTGCCAGCAGTTCGAGTTTCTCTGGAAACACCATATATTTT | CASSSSFSGNTIYF | TRBV6-1 | . | 14 | . | TRBJ1-3
TGTGCCAGCAGTTGGCAAGGGGGTGGCACCGGGGAGCTGTTTTTT | CASSWQGGGTGELFF | TRBV2 | . | 15 | . | TRBJ2-2
TGCGCCAGCAGCCATCCGGACAGGTCCGACACCATATATTTT | CASSHPDRSDTIYF | TRBV4-1 | TRBD1 | 14 | . | TRBJ1-3
TGCGCCAGCAGTCCAGACCCCACCGCTAGCGGGAGTTACGAGCAGTACTTC | CASSPDPTASGSYEQYF | TRBV23-1 | TRBD2 | 17 | . | TRBJ2-7
TGCGCCAGCAGCTTAAGAGGGATGGTAGACAATGAGCAGTTCTTC | CASSLRGMVDNEQFF | TRBV5-1 | . | 15 | . | TRBJ2-1
TGTGCCAGCAGTGAAAACCGGGCAGGGGGCTGGGGCTACACCTTC | CASSENRAGGWGYTF | TRBV2 | TRBD1 | 15 | . | TRBJ1-2
TGTGCCAGCAGTAACAGGCGGGAAGAGACCCAGTACTTC | CASSNRREETQYF | TRBV2 | . | 13 | . | TRBJ2-5
TGTGCCAGCAGCCCCTTTTTCGGGGGGAATCGGAATCAGCCCCAGCATTTT | CASSPFFGGNRNQPQHF | TRBV5-8 | . | 17 | . | TRBJ1-5
TGTGCCAGCAGCCGGGGGACAGGGGCTTACGAGCAGTACTTC | CASSRGTGAYEQYF | TRBV28 | TRBD1 | 14 | . | TRBJ2-7
TGCGCCAGCAAGGCGGGAGAAGAGACCCAGTACTTC | CASKAGEETQYF | TRBV5-1 | TRBD2 | 12 | . | TRBJ2-5
TGTGCCAGCAGCTTAGAGGAAGTAGCCACTGAAGCTTTCTTT | CASSLEEVATEAFF | TRBV7-9 | . | 14 | . | TRBJ1-1